This is a list of T cell receptor beta chains from one sample in a study of cytomegalovirus exposure and HLA in healthy donors. The assay was immunoSEQ multiplex PCR, and TCRdb's table has in-frame clones only and misses some. The sample lists 110,000 or so clones, 70% to 85% occurring once. The sample was PBMCs. These receptors came from a man in his forties or fifties in good health and CMV-seropositive. Both conserved end residues are part of each CDR3. The order of the fields is CDR3 length, J gene, V gene, CDR3 protein.

>14|TRBJ2-1|TRBV6-1
CASRTSGRINEQFF
>15|TRBJ1-5|TRBV7-9
CASSHGTDVNQPQHF
>18|TRBJ2-6|TRBV6-1
CASSGGDRGYSGANVLTF
>15|TRBJ2-7|TRBV19
CASSAGQGGSYEQYF
>13|TRBJ2-1|TRBV10-3
CAIRYGQGDEQFF
>17|TRBJ1-1|TRBV19
CASSIIRRGTASTEAFF
>14|TRBJ2-5|TRBV5-1
CASSFAGGPETQYF
>18|TRBJ2-2|TRBV18
CASSPQTSGGSNTGELFF
>13|TRBJ1-5|TRBV14
CASSQGPDRARHF
>13|TRBJ1-1|TRBV11-2
CASSSQGTTEAFF
>19|TRBJ1-2|TRBV7-9
CASSLDGLFFGAANYGYTF
>16|TRBJ2-1|TRBV12-5
CASGFLTGRGHNEQFF
>14|-|TRBV2
CASRDRGTKETQYF
>15|TRBJ2-7|TRBV4-1
CASSLGTGGSYEQYF
>14|TRBJ1-1|TRBV5-6
CASSLAGFGTEAFF
>15|TRBJ2-1|TRBV6-5
CASSYSAGVVNEQFF
>15|TRBJ2-1|TRBV30
CAWSSSSPSYNEQFF
>17|TRBJ2-5|TRBV9
CASSVSGNPATQETQYF
>15|TRBJ2-1|TRBV11-2
CASSLGGGGLDEQFF
>16|TRBJ2-6|TRBV18
CASSPIGVSGANVLTF
>13|TRBJ2-7|TRBV5-1
CASSIGQGDEQYF
>14|TRBJ1-4|TRBV28
CASSTASEGEKLFF
>15|TRBJ1-1|TRBV10-3
CAIRPAGPLNTEAFF
>14|TRBJ2-7|TRBV28
CASSSGTLNYEQYF
>14|TRBJ2-3|TRBV18
CASSPLPRTDTQYF
>14|TRBJ2-7|TRBV4-1
CASSLRQGNYEQYF
>14|TRBJ1-6|TRBV7-2
CASSSGLQNSPLHF